This T cell receptor (beta chain) originates from a study of identical twins. A single record per CDR3 protein comes from TCRdb applying MiXCR to the 5' RACE reads. The sample yields some 250,000 distinct CDR3 sequences, more than 9.5% seen once. The V and J ends lost 5 bases and 2 bases respectively, with 13 bases between them. CDR3 length: 14 amino acids. Germline CDR1 reads MNHEY; CDR2 reads SMNVEV (reference sequence). Study results and caveats: Cross-sectional statistics, not tracking of the same donors, supported the conclusions. There were fewer insertions in abundant cord blood beta clonotypes, but memory repertoires showed no such pattern. Part of the zero-insertion signal could reflect confounding by invariant MAIT and iNKT cells. It was out-of-frame TCR alpha sharing in monozygotic twins that models underestimated.

There are many counts of this clonotype. Its antigen is unidentified. The sample also formed part of further work on yellow fever vaccine responses in identical twins.

The chain carries TRBV27 and TRBJ2-7, with no clear D. This TCR was sampled from a woman aged 18-35 years in good health. Sequenced sample: memory (CD45RO+) T cells sorted from blood. The DNA for the CDR3 is TGTGCCAGCAGTGCCTCCCTAGGTCCCTACGAGCAGTACTTC. Amino acids: CASSASLGPYEQYF.